This T cell receptor (beta chain) came from a study of control samples from healthy donors and cancer patients. Germline V lookup: CDR1 SGHNT, CDR2 YYREEE (reference sequence). This CDR3 region has 15 residues. V dropped 4 bases and J dropped 5; count of bases not matched to a gene: 7. Data came from immunoSEQ multiplex PCR; TCRdb stores just in-frame clones and leaves some out. The table lists about 150,000 clones, about 91% of them singletons. Sequencing used blood. V usage is TRBV5-4 and J usage is TRBJ2-2; 8 bases align to TRBD2. This clonotype was sampled from a woman between 40 and 55 years old in good health. The CDR3 DNA reads as TGTGCCAGCAGCATGGCGGGGGGCCGAACCGGGGAGCTGTTTTTT. It specifies CASSMAGGRTGELFF. Complete variable domain (other parts from reference TRBV5-4 and TRBJ2-2): ETGVTQSPTHLIKTRGQQVTLRCSSQSGHNTVSWYQQALGQGPQFIFQYYREEENGRGNFPPRFSGLQFPNYSSELNVNALELDDSALYLCASSMAGGRTGELFFGEGSRLTVL.